This T cell receptor (beta chain) was recorded in a study of spatial heterogeneity in lung cancer (dated by TCRdb to about 2019). General notes on the study: Donors were under 95 patients with early-stage, untreated non-small cell lung cancer from the lung TRACERx cohort. Follow-up PBMC samples were sequenced whenever available, with a median time to follow-up of about 24 months after resection. Beta-chain transcripts were consistently detected in greater numbers than alpha-chain transcripts, which likely reflected higher beta-chain transcript abundance. In the raw uncorrected reads, each unique combination of TCR and UMI appeared on average more than ten times. TCR alpha and beta repertoires were quantitatively compared across multiple tumor regions, matched nontumor lung and blood in non-small cell lung cancer. The study linked features of the TCR repertoire to counts of nonsynonymous mutations, which were determined by whole-exome sequencing of tumor tissue. Both alpha and beta chains were TCR-sequenced in approximately 200 tumor regions, around 65 matched nontumor lung samples and roughly 54 PBMC samples obtained at surgery.

The meaning of the sample's time point label: blood at routine non-recurrence follow-up after resection. TCR sequencing used whole RNA extracted from tumor and nontumor lung tissue, or from cryopreserved PBMC samples, without cell sorting. A patient was chosen for TCR sequencing only when enough RNA was available from at least two tumor regions. Results the study describes overall, beyond this receptor: Ubiquitous expanded tumor TCRs were detected in blood more often at tumor resection than at routine follow-up. Only roughly 15 patients were included in comparisons of baseline and follow-up blood repertoires. Confirming at a functional level the hypothesis that regional TCRs recognize regional mutations was considered to require additional single-cell paired TCR alpha and beta sequencing.

V loses 5 bases at its end and J loses 6 bases; junction bases beyond the gene matches: 10. From the cysteine up to the phenylalanine, the CDR3 has a length of 15 residues. This entry keeps only the CDR3 DNA: 45 bases, framed from base 1. Library construction relied on 5' RACE. The run used a NextSeq 500. In the TCR library protocol, a unique molecular identifier was attached to each TCR cDNA molecule so that PCR and sequencing errors could be corrected. The paper's data handling went like this. Decombinator tools were used for TCR identification, UMI-based error correction and CDR3 extraction. TCRs above a frequency of 2 per 1,000, corresponding to the top 1% of the tumor frequency distribution, were defined as expanded. Rényi diversity was computed with the R vegan package after subsampling each repertoire 100 times to 5,000 TCRs. CDR3 similarity networks were built from amino acid triplet string-kernel similarity, with CDR3s being connected when pairwise similarity was above 0.82. TCRdb's own reprocessing of the public reads used fastp at Q25 and MiXCR and kept productive beta chains. Each CDR3 protein gets just one entry, which takes the most common genes and DNA from the rows behind it. TCRdb, not the original authors, processed these V and J calls. The sample data list some 46,000 distinct CDR3 sequences, and 10% to 15% of these were observed just once. Roughly a third of the sample rests with the top ten.

This clonotype was found a few times. Its binding antigen is unknown. The record has no base qualities; no much larger clone is one base away. The sample consisted of PBMCs, taken at follow-up. The chain couples TRBV12-3 or TRBV12-4 to TRBJ2-7, and 10 bases in between align with TRBD1. This sequence originates from a male donor with early-stage non-small cell lung cancer. Here the CDR3 is given as CASSPWTGGSPEQYF. The sequenced DNA: TGTGCCAGCAGTCCCTGGACAGGGGGATCCCCCGAGCAGTACTTC.